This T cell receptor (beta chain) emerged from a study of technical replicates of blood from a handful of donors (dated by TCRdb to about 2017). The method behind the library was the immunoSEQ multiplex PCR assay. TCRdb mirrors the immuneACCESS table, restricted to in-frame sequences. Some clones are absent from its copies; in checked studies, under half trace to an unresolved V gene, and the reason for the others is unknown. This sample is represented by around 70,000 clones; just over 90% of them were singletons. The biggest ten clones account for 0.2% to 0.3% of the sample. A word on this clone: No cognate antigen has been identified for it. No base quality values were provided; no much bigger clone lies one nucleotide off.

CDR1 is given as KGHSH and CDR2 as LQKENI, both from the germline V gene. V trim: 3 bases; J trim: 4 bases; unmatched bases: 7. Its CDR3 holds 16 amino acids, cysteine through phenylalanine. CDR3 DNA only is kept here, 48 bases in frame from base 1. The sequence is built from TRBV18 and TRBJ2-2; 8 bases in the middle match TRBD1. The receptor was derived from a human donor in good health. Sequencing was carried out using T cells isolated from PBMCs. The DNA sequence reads TGTGCCAGCTCACCTCCTGGGACAGGCCCCACCGGGGAGCTGTTTTTT. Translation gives CASSPPGTGPTGELFF.